This entry lists 14 T cell receptor beta chains sequenced from one sample in a study of cytomegalovirus exposure and HLA in healthy donors. This PCR relied on a set of 60 Vbeta primers and 13 Jbeta primers. Sequencing used immunoSEQ multiplex PCR; TCRdb keeps in-frame clones, though not all of them. The table has 200,000 to 250,000 clones, approximately 84% seen once. Material for sequencing was PBMCs. The receptors shown here come from a woman in her thirties or forties in good health and CMV-seronegative.

As regards this clone: This CDR3 is also generated by other DNA sequences in the sample. The chain joins TRBV7-9 to TRBJ2-7, with 7 bases that match TRBD1. Trimming took 3 bases from V and 2 from J; bases not matched to a gene: 7. Germline V CDR1 and CDR2: SEHNR, FQNEAQ (reference sequence). CDR3 size: 15 residues. CDR3 nucleotides: TGTGCCAGCAGCTTCTTTCGACAGGGCCCCTACGAGCAGTACTTC. Its translation is CASSFFRQGPYEQYF.

This chain connects TRBV7-3 to TRBJ1-2; possible D gene TRBD1, 6 bases. Deletions cut 6 bases from V and 2 bases from J, with 10 bases between. In germline, CDR1 is SGHTA, CDR2 FQGTGA. This CDR3 has 13 residues. CDR3 DNA: TGTGCCAGCAGTCAACAGGGAAACTATGGCTACACCTTC. Translation gives CASSQQGNYGYTF. The full variable domain, its missing parts supplied by reference TRBV7-3 and TRBJ1-2, is GAGVSQTPSNKVTEKGKYVELRCDPISGHTALYWYRQSLGQGPEFLIYFQGTGAADDSGLPNDRFFAVRPEGSVSTLKIQRTERGDSAVYLCASSQQGNYGYTFGSGTRLTVV.

The CDR3 loop reads CASSRQRYNEQFF. The CDR3 coding sequence is TGTGCCAGCAGTCGACAGCGATACAATGAGCAGTTCTTC. The V gene is TRBV6-6, the J gene TRBJ2-1, with a tentative D call TRBD1 (5 bases). The CDR3 is 13 residues long. CDR1 MNHNY and CDR2 SVGAGI come from the germline V gene (reference sequence). Between the trimmed V and J ends, which lost 5 bases and 4 bases, there was a span of 9 bases.

The rearrangement joins TRBV5-4 to TRBJ2-7; 11 bases fit TRBD2. V was pared by 3 bases and J by 4 bases, with 6 bases of the junction left unmatched. This CDR3 region has 15 residues. Germline CDR1 is SGHNT and CDR2 is YYREEE (reference sequence). In DNA, the CDR3 is TGTGCCAGCAGCTGGGGGGCTAGCGGGGGGTACGAGCAGTACTTC. Its translation is CASSWGASGGYEQYF.

V and J are TRBV30 and TRBJ1-1; 7 bases align to TRBD1. This CDR3 spans 14 amino acids. V shed 4 bases and J 2 bases; nucleotides not matched to a gene: 7. CDR1 and CDR2 (germline): GTSNPN, SVGIG (reference sequence). The DNA for the CDR3 is TGTGCCTGGACCTGGACAGGCAGTAACACTGAAGCTTTCTTT. Translating it yields CAWTWTGSNTEAFF.

The rearrangement uses TRBV5-1 and TRBJ2-2; D is ambiguous. This CDR3 is built from 14 residues. Trimming cost V 0 bases and J 6 bases, with 9 bases left between them. CDR1 is SGHRS and CDR2 is YFSETQ in the germline V gene. The CDR3 spells CASSLERLPGELFF. As DNA, the CDR3 is TGCGCCAGCAGCTTGGAGAGATTACCCGGGGAGCTGTTTTTT.

The chain recombines TRBV19 with TRBJ1-4, with D possibly TRBD1 on 6 matching bases. Germline CDR1 LNHDA, CDR2 SQIVND (reference sequence). V lost 7 bases and J lost 8, with 17 bases in between. The CDR3 runs to 14 residues. The CDR3 region is CASTLGGAEEKLFF. In DNA, the CDR3 is TGTGCCAGTACCCTCGGGGGGGCCGAAGAAAAACTGTTTTTT.

This chain connects TRBV6-6 to TRBJ2-7; the match to TRBD1 covers 12 bases. The junction had 7 bases not matched to a gene; V was cut back by 6 bases and J by 4 bases. Germline CDR1 MNHNY, CDR2 SVGAGI (reference sequence). This CDR3 is 15 amino acids long. The CDR3 is CASSSGTGGRYEQYF. The CDR3 region has the DNA TGTGCCAGCAGCTCAGGGACAGGGGGCCGGTACGAGCAGTACTTC.

The genes are TRBV30 and TRBJ2-3; a weak D match, TRBD1 (6 bases). V lost 3 bases to trimming and J lost 6 bases, with 7 bases between them. CDR1 is GTSNPN and CDR2 is SVGIG in the germline V gene (reference sequence). The CDR3 is made up of 11 amino acids. Here the CDR3 DNA reads TGTGCCTGGAGAAGGGGGGATACGCAGTATTTT. Translating it yields CAWRRGDTQYF.

The V gene is TRBV25-1, the J gene TRBJ1-4, with 7 bases that match TRBD1. The V gene end was trimmed by 4 bases and the J gene end by 6 bases; junction bases not matched to a gene: 5. The CDR3 has 14 residues. CDR1 is MGHDK, CDR2 SYGVNS, per germline. CDR3 coding DNA: TGTGCCAGCAGTGGTTGGGACAGCTATGAAAAACTGTTTTTT. As protein: CASSGWDSYEKLFF. Variable domain in full (rest from reference TRBV25-1 and TRBJ1-4): EADIYQTPRYLVIGTGKKITLECSQTMGHDKMYWYQQDPGMELHLIHYSYGVNSTEKGDLSSESTVSRIRTEHFPLTLESARPSHTSQYLCASSGWDSYEKLFFGSGTQLSVL.

J is TRBJ1-6 and V is TRBV28; D call uncertain. The germline CDR1 and CDR2 sequences are MDHEN and SYDVKM. This CDR3 is 15 amino acids long. Trimming cost V 2 bases and J 4 bases, with 9 bases left between them. The CDR3 protein is CASSLEASYNSPLHF. In DNA, the CDR3 is TGTGCCAGCAGTTTAGAGGCATCTTATAATTCACCCCTCCACTTT.

A word on this clone: The junction and the germline gene differ at one end; a read error may be behind it. The chain is built from TRBV7-9 and TRBJ1-5, with D hard to call. The CDR3 spans 14 residues. Germline V gene sequence: CDR1 SEHNR, CDR2 FQNEAQ (reference sequence). CDR3 amino acids: CTSSFGTVNQPQHF. The CDR3 bases are TGTACCAGCAGCTTTGGCACAGTCAATCAGCCCCAGCATTTT.

This chain links TRBV19 with TRBJ2-6; unclear D gene. The V and J ends lost 3 bases and 1 base respectively, with 10 bases between them. Germline lookup yields CDR1 LNHDA and CDR2 SQIVND (reference sequence). The CDR3 loop spans 16 amino acids. CDR3 DNA: TGTGCCAGTAGTATCGAGGCCGCTTCTGGGGCCAACGTCCTGACTTTC. This translates into CASSIEAASGANVLTF. Looking up the rest from reference TRBV19 and TRBJ2-6 gives the full variable domain: DGGITQSPKYLFRKEGQNVTLSCEQNLNHDAMYWYRQDPGQGLRLIYYSQIVNDFQKGDIAEGYSVSREKKESFPLTVTSAQKNPTAFYLCASSIEAASGANVLTFGAGSRLTVL.

This clone showed up just once. The chain recombines TRBV19 with TRBJ2-1; 8 nucleotides agree with TRBD2. The CDR3 is 13 amino acids. The germline gives CDR1 LNHDA, CDR2 SQIVND (reference sequence). V gave up 5 bases and J gave up 9 bases; unmatched junction bases: 6. The CDR3 reads CASSLSAGGEQFF. The CDR3 DNA is TGTGCCAGTAGTTTGTCGGCGGGAGGTGAGCAGTTCTTC.